The 20 T cell receptor beta chains in this list originate from one sample, sequenced in a study of cytomegalovirus exposure and HLA in healthy donors. With 60 Vbeta and 13 Jbeta primers, the PCR was carried out. Some clones are missing from TCRdb's copy, which holds only in-frame ones; the method was immunoSEQ multiplex PCR. Here the sample spans about 130,000 clones, around three quarters being singletons. What was sequenced was PBMCs. These receptors were collected from a middle-aged man in good health and CMV-seronegative.

Points on this clone: Other DNA sequences in the sample encode the same CDR3. The chain combines TRBV18 with TRBJ1-5, with 9 bases matching TRBD1. Germline assignment: CDR1 KGHSH and CDR2 LQKENI. The junction had 2 bases not matched to a gene; V was cut back by 3 bases and J by 5 bases. The CDR3 spans 14 residues. The CDR3 nucleotides are TGTGCCAGCTCACCGGGACAGGGCTATCAGCCCCAGCATTTT. Translated: CASSPGQGYQPQHF.

The chain combines TRBV28 with TRBJ2-1, with a possible D match to TRBD2 (6 bases). Trimming cost V 5 bases and J 5 bases, with 19 bases left between them. Germline CDR1 and CDR2: MDHEN and SYDVKM. This CDR3 has 16 residues. The CDR3 DNA reads TGTGCCAGCAGTCCACCAAATATAGCGGAAAACAATGAGCAGTTCTTC. Its protein is CASSPPNIAENNEQFF.

This clone was seen a few times. The rearrangement joins TRBV7-2 to TRBJ2-5; TRBD2 agrees at 12 bases. The germline gives CDR1 SGHTA, CDR2 FQGNSA. With 7 bases clipped from V and 2 bases from J, the junction kept 5 bases outside the gene matches. This CDR3 region has 15 residues. Here the CDR3 DNA reads TGTGCCAGCACCAGGACTAGCGGGGATCAAGAGACCCAGTACTTC. Translation: CASTRTSGDQETQYF.

This clone was seen a few times. This rearrangement joins TRBV6-6 to TRBJ1-5; TRBD1 aligns across 8 bases. V lost 4 bases and J lost 4; bases outside the gene matches: 3. Germline V gene lookup returns CDR1 MNHNY and CDR2 SVGAGI (reference sequence). This CDR3 has 14 amino acids. The CDR3 here is CASSLTGGNQPQHF. The CDR3 nucleotides read TGTGCCAGCAGTTTAACAGGGGGGAATCAGCCCCAGCATTTT.

V is TRBV19 and J is TRBJ2-7; 11 bases agree with TRBD2. Germline trimming cut 6 bases from V and 2 bases from J; bases unmatched to any gene: 9. The CDR3 has 16 amino acids. Germline V CDR1 and CDR2: LNHDA, SQIVND (reference sequence). The CDR3 here is CASSQLPGLAAYEQYF. DNA of the CDR3: TGTGCCAGTAGCCAATTACCGGGACTAGCGGCCTACGAGCAGTACTTC.

With regard to this clone: Germline is not matched at one junction end, which may reflect a read error. The genes are TRBV11-3 and TRBJ1-1; 9 bases match TRBD1. The CDR3 covers 15 residues. Germline-derived CDR1 and CDR2 are SGHNT and YENEEA. The CDR3 reads CASSQGQGSFTKAFF. The CDR3 DNA reads as TGTGCCAGCAGCCAGGGACAGGGAAGCTTCACTAAAGCTTTCTTT.

The rearrangement links TRBV21-1 to TRBJ1-2. TRBV21-1 is given as a pseudogene. This CDR3 has 15 amino acids. The CDR3 DNA sequence: TGTGCCAGCAGCAAAACGGGACTGACCTCGGGCGGCTACACCTTC. Protein sequence: CASSKTGLTSGGYTF.

V and J are TRBV29-1 and TRBJ2-3, with 9 positions matching TRBD2. The CDR3 extends over 15 amino acids. Looked up from germline, CDR1 is SQVTM and CDR2 is ANQGSEA. V trimming: 4 bases; J trimming: 2 bases; junction bases outside the gene matches: 7. The CDR3: CSVGGGGAFTDTQYF. The CDR3 region has the DNA TGCAGCGTTGGGGGCGGGGGGGCTTTCACAGATACGCAGTATTTT.

This chain joins TRBV28 and TRBJ1-2, with D hard to call. V lost 3 bases and J 4 bases, leaving 12 bases between the germline ends. This CDR3 spans 14 amino acids. The germline V gene encodes CDR1 MDHEN and CDR2 SYDVKM. In nucleotides, the CDR3 is TGTGCCAGCAGTTTTAGTTCCGGACTCTATGGCTACACCTTC. Protein product: CASSFSSGLYGYTF.

The rearrangement joins TRBV10-3 to TRBJ1-2, with D maybe TRBD1 (6 bases). Germline CDR1 ENHRY, CDR2 SYGVKD. This CDR3 has 13 residues. Trimming removed 5 bases at V and 4 bases at J, with 11 bases between. The CDR3 region has the DNA TGTGCCATCAGTTCCGGACAGTCCTATGGCTACACCTTC. This encodes CAISSGQSYGYTF.

This rearrangement joins TRBV29-1 to TRBJ1-2, with a weak D call TRBD1 (5 bases). V was pared by 4 bases and J by 0 bases, with 15 bases between. The germline CDR1 and CDR2 sequences are SQVTM and ANQGSEA. The CDR3 consists of 15 residues. The CDR3 bases are TGCAGCGTTGCGGGCAGGGTTTCAGCTAACTATGGCTACACCTTC. This gives the protein CSVAGRVSANYGYTF.

The chain carries TRBV7-2 and TRBJ2-1; 9 nucleotides match TRBD2. Germline CDR1 and CDR2: SGHTA and FQGNSA. The CDR3 consists of 17 residues. The V gene end was trimmed by 1 base and the J gene end by 4 bases; junction bases not matched to a gene: 8. The CDR3 DNA sequence: TGTGCCAGCAGCTTAGGGGGTCTAGCGGGATCTTACAATGAGCAGTTCTTC. Its protein is CASSLGGLAGSYNEQFF.

This chain uses TRBV6-5 with TRBJ1-1; 7 bases fit TRBD1. J gave up 10 bases and V 4 bases, and 6 bases lay outside the gene matches. Germline CDR1 is MNHEY and CDR2 is SVGAGI. This CDR3 region has 12 residues. The CDR3 DNA sequence: TGTGCCAGCAGTTCCCGACAGGGCAGAGCTTTCTTT. It translates to CASSSRQGRAFF.

The J gene is TRBJ2-1, the V gene TRBV29-1; D is possibly TRBD2 (6 bases). This CDR3 spans 14 amino acids. From germline, CDR1 is SQVTM and CDR2 ANQGSEA. CDR3 residues: CSVNRDSSYNEQFF. The CDR3, as DNA: TGCAGTGTAAACCGGGACTCCAGCTACAATGAGCAGTTCTTC.

The chain carries TRBV28 and TRBJ2-2, with 12 bases that match TRBD2. Germline assignment: CDR1 MDHEN and CDR2 SYDVKM. Trimming at V came to 1 base and at J to 4 bases, leaving 7 bases not matched to a gene. The CDR3 contains 18 residues. DNA of the CDR3: TGTGCCAGCAGTTTATTGGCCGGACTAGCGGGGATCACCGGGGAGCTGTTTTTT. Translation gives CASSLLAGLAGITGELFF.

The chain recombines TRBV7-7 with TRBJ2-5; TRBD2 matches at 15 bases. Germline assignment: CDR1 SSHAT and CDR2 FNYEAQ (reference sequence). This CDR3 has 17 amino acids. V was clipped by 5 bases and J by 5 bases; unmatched bases: 9. CDR3 sequence reads: CASSPGLAGGGMETQYF. As DNA, the CDR3 is TGTGCCAGCAGCCCCGGACTAGCGGGAGGGGGAATGGAGACCCAGTACTTC.

This chain uses TRBV7-2 with TRBJ1-5; D is uncertain. Trimming shortened V by 5 bases and J by 5 bases, and 7 bases separated the two germline ends. The germline V gene encodes CDR1 SGHTA and CDR2 FQGNSA. The CDR3 length is 12 residues. CDR3 loop: CASSPLDQPQHF. Here the CDR3 DNA reads TGTGCCAGCAGCCCCCTTGATCAGCCCCAGCATTTT.

The gene calls are TRBV11-2 and TRBJ2-5; no clear D gene. Germline loops: CDR1 SGHAT, CDR2 FQNNGV. This CDR3 has 13 amino acids. The V end was cut by 5 bases, the J end by 2 bases, with 9 bases between. CDR3 bases: TGTGCCAGCAGCCAGGCGCTACAAGAGACCCAGTACTTC. This translates into CASSQALQETQYF.

J is TRBJ2-5 and V is TRBV19; D call uncertain. In germline, CDR1 is LNHDA, CDR2 SQIVND (reference sequence). This CDR3 has 12 residues. The germline V and J ends were trimmed by 3 bases and 6 bases, with 8 bases remaining between them. The CDR3 region has the DNA TGTGCCAGTAGTATGCGGCAACAGACCCAGTACTTC. Its protein is CASSMRQQTQYF.

This clone was detected only a few times. V usage is TRBV28 and J usage is TRBJ1-1; no clear D gene. The germline gives CDR1 MDHEN, CDR2 SYDVKM. This CDR3 spans 13 amino acids. Deletions cut 3 bases from V and 6 bases from J, with 11 bases between. CDR3 loop: CASSFPRPAEAFF. The CDR3 bases are TGTGCCAGCAGTTTCCCGCGGCCAGCTGAAGCTTTCTTT.